This T cell receptor (beta chain) derives from a study of T cell clones after liver transplantation. General observations from the study: Compared with third party-reactive sequences, donor-reactive ones declined more, independent of withdrawal success.

The assay was immunoSEQ multiplex PCR, and TCRdb's table has in-frame clones only and misses some. The sample yields some 57,000 clones, about 70% seen once. The CDR3 runs to 17 residues. Germline V gene sequence: CDR1 SGHAT, CDR2 FQNNGV. V was pared by 0 bases and J by 4 bases, with 15 bases between. Worth noting for this clone: Its matching antigen is unknown.

This receptor was identified in a human patient who received a liver transplant. Some T cells may arise from the graft donor. This chain joins TRBV11-2 and TRBJ1-4, with unresolved D. The input for sequencing was CD4+ T cells from blood, taken at the 22-month timepoint. The CDR3 DNA reads as TGTGCCAGCAGCTTAGATGGAATTGGGGTTTTTAATGAAAAACTGTTTTTT. Translated, it gives CASSLDGIGVFNEKLFF.